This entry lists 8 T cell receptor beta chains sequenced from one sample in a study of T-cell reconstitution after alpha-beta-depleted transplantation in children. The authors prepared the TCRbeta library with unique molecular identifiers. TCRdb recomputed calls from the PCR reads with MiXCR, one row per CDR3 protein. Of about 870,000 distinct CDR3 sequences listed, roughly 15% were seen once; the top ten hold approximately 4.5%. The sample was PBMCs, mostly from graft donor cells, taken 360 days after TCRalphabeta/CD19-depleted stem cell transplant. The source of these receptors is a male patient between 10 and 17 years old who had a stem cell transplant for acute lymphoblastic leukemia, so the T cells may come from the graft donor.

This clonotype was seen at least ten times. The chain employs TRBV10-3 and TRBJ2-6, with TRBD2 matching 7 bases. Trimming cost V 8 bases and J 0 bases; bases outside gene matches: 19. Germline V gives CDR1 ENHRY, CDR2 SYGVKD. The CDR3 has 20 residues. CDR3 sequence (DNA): TGTGCCATCTCGAGGGGACTATTTCCCCCCGCAAACTCTGGGGCCAACGTCCTGACTTTC. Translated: CAISRGLFPPANSGANVLTF.

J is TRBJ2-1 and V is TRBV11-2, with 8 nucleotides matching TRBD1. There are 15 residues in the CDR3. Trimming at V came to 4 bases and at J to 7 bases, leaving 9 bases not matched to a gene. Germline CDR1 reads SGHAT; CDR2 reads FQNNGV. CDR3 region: CASSSQGAIGNEQFF. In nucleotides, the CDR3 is TGTGCCAGCAGCTCTCAGGGGGCCATCGGGAATGAGCAGTTCTTC.

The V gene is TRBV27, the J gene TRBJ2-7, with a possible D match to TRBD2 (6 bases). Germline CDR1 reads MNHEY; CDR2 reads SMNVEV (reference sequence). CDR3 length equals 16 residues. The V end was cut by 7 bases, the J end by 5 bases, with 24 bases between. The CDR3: CASTPVGGLQVNEQYF. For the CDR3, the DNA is TGTGCCAGCACTCCAGTCGGGGGACTCCAGGTGAACGAGCAGTACTTC.

CDR3 loop: CASSPGVQASQETQYF. As DNA, the CDR3 is TGTGCCAGCTCACCAGGGGTTCAAGCATCCCAAGAGACCCAGTACTTC. The chain employs TRBV18 and TRBJ2-5; the D is unclear. Germline lookup yields CDR1 KGHSH and CDR2 LQKENI. CDR3 length: 16 residues. Trimming stripped 2 bases from V and 1 base from J, with 14 bases between.

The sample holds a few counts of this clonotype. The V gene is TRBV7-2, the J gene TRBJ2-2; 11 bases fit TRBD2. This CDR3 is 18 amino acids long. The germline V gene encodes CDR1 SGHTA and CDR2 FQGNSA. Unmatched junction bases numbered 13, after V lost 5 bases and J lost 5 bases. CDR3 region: CASSASHGRLAGTGELFF. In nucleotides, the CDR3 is TGTGCCAGCAGCGCCAGCCATGGGAGACTAGCGGGAACCGGGGAGCTGTTTTTT.

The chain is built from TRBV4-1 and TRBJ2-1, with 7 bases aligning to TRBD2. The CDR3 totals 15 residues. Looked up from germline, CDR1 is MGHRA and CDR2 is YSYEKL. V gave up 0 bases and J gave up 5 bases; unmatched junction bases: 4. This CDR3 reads CASSQDGRGNNEQFF. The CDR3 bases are TGCGCCAGCAGCCAAGATGGGAGGGGAAACAATGAGCAGTTCTTC.

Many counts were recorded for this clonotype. The CDR3 here is CASSLAGDYADTQYF. Written as DNA, the CDR3 is TGTGCCAGCAGCCTAGCGGGAGATTACGCAGATACGCAGTATTTT. The rearrangement links TRBV3-1 to TRBJ2-3; 9 nucleotides match TRBD2. The CDR3 has 15 residues. Germline V gene lookup returns CDR1 LGHDT and CDR2 YNNKEL (reference sequence). With V trimmed by 4 bases and J by 4 bases, 6 bases remained unmatched.

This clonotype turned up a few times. The CDR3 nucleotides are TGTGCCAGCAGCAGGGGGAACGGAGCTTTCTTT. Translated, it gives CASSRGNGAFF. The chain uses TRBV13 and TRBJ1-1; tentatively, D is TRBD1 (6 bases). Per the germline V gene, CDR1 is PRHDT and CDR2 is FYEKMQ (reference sequence). Trimming cost V 5 bases and J 10 bases, with 11 bases left between them. This CDR3 has 11 amino acids.